These T cell receptor beta chains were read from a single sample in a study of cytomegalovirus exposure and HLA in healthy donors. Using immunoSEQ multiplex PCR, the repertoire was profiled, and TCRdb retains in-frame clones only, with some absent. The sample consists of some 180,000 clones, roughly 80% of them appearing once. Sequenced material: PBMCs. The receptor set was obtained from a girl between 5 and 17 years old in good health and CMV-seropositive. Each CDR3 is given with its conserved first and last residue. Fields, in order: clone size, J gene, D gene, V gene, CDR3 DNA, CDR3 protein. The D gene is left open where the match is weak. Clone size is not always given. Where it is, it says once, few, many or a class for expanded clones.

few | TRBJ2-2 | TRBD1 | TRBV14 | TGTGCCAGCAGCCAAGCCACCGGGACAGGGTATTACACCGGGGAGCTGTTTTTT | CASSQATGTGYYTGELFF
many | TRBJ2-1 | TRBD2 | TRBV27 | TGTGCCAGCGGAAGGGGCGGGAGAGGGAATGAGCAGTTCTTC | CASGRGGRGNEQFF
few | TRBJ1-4 | NA | TRBV6-5 | TGTGCCAGCAGTTCCCTATGGGAGAGGAGTGAAAAACTGTTTTTT | CASSSLWERSEKLFF
NA | TRBJ2-7 | TRBD1 | TRBV5-4 | TGTGCGAGCAGTCGGGGACAGGGAGACTACGAGCAGTACTTC | CASSRGQGDYEQYF
NA | TRBJ1-2 | TRBD1 | TRBV7-9 | TGTGCCAGCAGCTTGGACAGGGAGGGCTATGGCTACACCTTC | CASSLDREGYGYTF
NA | TRBJ1-2 | TRBD1 | TRBV30 | TGTGCCTGGAACCACGATACAGGGGTTGGCTACACCTTC | CAWNHDTGVGYTF
once | TRBJ2-3 | TRBD2 | TRBV6-5 | TGTGCCAGCAGTTACTTTGGACTAGCAGGGGATACGCAGTATTTT | CASSYFGLAGDTQYF
NA | TRBJ2-7 | NA | TRBV13 | TGTGCCAGCAGCTTAGCTGGGACACATAAAGCTACGAGGCAGTACTTC | CASSLAGTHKATRQYF
NA | TRBJ2-5 | TRBD1 | TRBV19 | TGTGCCAGTAGTCCCGGGGACAGAAAAGAGACCCAGTACTTC | CASSPGDRKETQYF
few | TRBJ1-1 | NA | TRBV29-1 | TGCAGCGCTAACCCCCGGGGACAAAAGAACACTGAAGCTTTCTTT | CSANPRGQKNTEAFF
NA | TRBJ2-1 | TRBD2 | TRBV19 | TGTGCCAGTAGTATCCCTTCTAGCGGGAGAGGCTATGAGCAGTTCTTC | CASSIPSSGRGYEQFF
NA | TRBJ2-1 | NA | TRBV7-8 | TGTGCCAGCAGCTTAGAGGGGGACGGGGTCTACAATGAGCAGTTCTTC | CASSLEGDGVYNEQFF
NA | TRBJ1-3 | NA | TRBV6-1 | TGTGCCAGCAGAAGGACAGAAGCATCTGGAAACACCATATATTTT | CASRRTEASGNTIYF
NA | TRBJ2-1 | TRBD2 | TRBV7-8 | TGTGCCAGCAGCCATTCTCCCGCTGCGGGAGTAGGCAATGAGCAGTTCTTC | CASSHSPAAGVGNEQFF
NA | TRBJ1-1 | NA | TRBV30 | TGTGCCTGGAGAAAGCCGGGGAACACTGAAGCTTTCTTT | CAWRKPGNTEAFF
NA | TRBJ2-3 | NA | TRBV10-3 | TGTGCCATCAGTGGGGCAGGGGCCGATACGCAGTATTTT | CAISGAGADTQYF
few | TRBJ2-7 | NA | TRBV10-1 | TGCGCCCCACGGCGAGGCAGGGACTTAGAGCAGTACTTC | CAPRRGRDLEQYF
NA | TRBJ2-3 | NA | TRBV29-1 | TGCAGCGTTGAGGTCATTAGCGGAAGCACAGATACGCAGTATTTT | CSVEVISGSTDTQYF
NA | TRBJ1-3 | NA | TRBV10-3 | TGTGCCATCAGTGAGTCGGGGGCGGTAGGAAACACCATATATTTT | CAISESGAVGNTIYF
NA | TRBJ2-3 | NA | TRBV4-1 | TGCGCCAGCAGCCAAGTTAGCGGATTTAGCACAGATACGCAGTATTTT | CASSQVSGFSTDTQYF
NA | TRBJ2-7 | TRBD2 | TRBV11-2 | TGTGCCAGCAGCGCCCGGCTTGCGGGAGCCCCCTACGAGCAGTACTTC | CASSARLAGAPYEQYF
NA | TRBJ1-2 | NA | TRBV6-6 | TGTGCCAGCGGCAGGGCTACTAACTATGGCTACACCTTC | CASGRATNYGYTF
NA | TRBJ2-7 | TRBD2 | TRBV5-1 | TGCGCCAGCAGCTTGGAAGCTAGCGGGAGCCACGAGCAGTACTTC | CASSLEASGSHEQYF
NA | TRBJ1-2 | NA | TRBV7-9 | TGTGCCAGCAGCTTAGGGCGGGATGGCTACACCTTC | CASSLGRDGYTF
NA | TRBJ2-1 | TRBD2 | TRBV6-1 | TGTGCCAGCAGTGAACTAGCGGGAGAACCCTACAATGAGCAGTTCTTC | CASSELAGEPYNEQFF
few | TRBJ1-2 | TRBD1 | TRBV2 | TGTGCCAGCAACGGACAGGTGGGAGGTTTCGATGGCTACACCTTC | CASNGQVGGFDGYTF
NA | TRBJ1-2 | TRBD1 | TRBV2 | TGTGCCAGCAGAAACAGGGGGCGCGTCTATGGCTACACCTTC | CASRNRGRVYGYTF
NA | TRBJ1-2 | TRBD1 | TRBV5-1 | TGCGCCAGCAGCTTGGAAGACAGGGGTGGCGGCTACACCTTC | CASSLEDRGGGYTF
NA | TRBJ2-3 | NA | TRBV5-4 | TGTGCCAGCAGCCCGAACCGGGACACACTCCATCTTAGCACAGATACGCAGTATTTT | CASSPNRDTLHLSTDTQYF
NA | TRBJ1-4 | TRBD1 | TRBV5-4 | TGTGCCAGCAGCTTTGGGACAGGGGCAACTAATGAAAAACTGTTTTTT | CASSFGTGATNEKLFF
NA | TRBJ2-5 | TRBD2 | TRBV7-6 | TGTGCCAGCAGCTTTATTTGGACTAGCGGGGCACAAGAGACCCAGTACTTC | CASSFIWTSGAQETQYF
once | TRBJ1-4 | TRBD1 | TRBV4-3 | TGCGCCAGCAGCCAAGACGGGACAGGCTTTAATGAAAAACTGTTTTTT | CASSQDGTGFNEKLFF
NA | TRBJ2-1 | TRBD2 | TRBV27 | TGTGCCAGCCAGACTAGCGGGAGTGGTCGGTACAATGAGCAGTTCTTC | CASQTSGSGRYNEQFF
NA | TRBJ2-1 | NA | TRBV14 | TGTGCCAGCAGTTCTTTAGCGGATCCTAAGCAGTTCTTC | CASSSLADPKQFF
NA | TRBJ1-1 | TRBD1 | TRBV27 | TGTGCCAGCAGTCGCGGGACAGGGGGCAATACTGAAGCTTTCTTT | CASSRGTGGNTEAFF
NA | TRBJ1-1 | TRBD1 | TRBV5-1 | TGCGCCAGCAGCTCGACCCCGGGACAGGGCTTCACTGAAGCTTTCTTT | CASSSTPGQGFTEAFF
NA | TRBJ1-5 | TRBD1 | TRBV5-6 | TGTGCCAGCAGCTACCAGACAGGGCACGGCAATCAGCCCCAGCATTTT | CASSYQTGHGNQPQHF
NA | TRBJ2-5 | TRBD1 | TRBV18 | TGTGCCAGCTCACCGACAGGGGTTCAGGAGACCCAGTACTTC | CASSPTGVQETQYF
once | TRBJ2-1 | TRBD2 | TRBV30 | TGTGCCTGGAGTTCCCCAGATCTAGCGGCGCCCTTCTTCAATGAGCAGTTCTTC | CAWSSPDLAAPFFNEQFF
NA | TRBJ1-4 | TRBD1 | TRBV6-1 | TGTGCCAGCAGTGAAGCTGAATGGGACAGGCCGAGGGACTATGAAAAACTGTTTTTT | CASSEAEWDRPRDYEKLFF
NA | TRBJ2-7 | NA | TRBV29-1 | TGCAGCGTTGAAACCGGGACTGATACCTACGAGCAGTACTTC | CSVETGTDTYEQYF
NA | TRBJ2-2 | NA | TRBV7-8 | TGTGCCAGCAGCTTAGTCCCCACAGGGGAGCTGTTTTTT | CASSLVPTGELFF
NA | TRBJ2-2 | TRBD1 | TRBV5-6 | TGTGCCAGCAGCTCGGACCGACAGGGGACCTACACCGGGGAGCTGTTTTTT | CASSSDRQGTYTGELFF
NA | TRBJ2-5 | NA | TRBV5-1 | TGCGCCAGCAGCTTGCGTCAGGGCCATTACCAAGAGACCCAGTACTTC | CASSLRQGHYQETQYF
NA | TRBJ2-1 | NA | TRBV18 | TGTGCCAGCTCGTTCAGGGTGAGTGACGTTGAGCAGTTCTTC | CASSFRVSDVEQFF
once | TRBJ2-1 | TRBD1 | TRBV27 | TGTGCCAGCAGTTTGGGACAGGGGGGTAGGAATGAGCAGTTCTTC | CASSLGQGGRNEQFF
NA | TRBJ1-2 | NA | TRBV5-1 | TGCGCCAGCAGCTTGGAACAGTATGGCTACACCTTC | CASSLEQYGYTF
NA | TRBJ1-4 | TRBD1 | TRBV14 | TGTGCCAGCAGCCGACAGGGGGGTGAAAAACTGTTTTTT | CASSRQGGEKLFF
few | TRBJ2-7 | TRBD2 | TRBV27 | TGTGCCAGCAGTTTTTCCGGGACTAGCGGTACCTACGAGCAGTACTTC | CASSFSGTSGTYEQYF